This TCR beta chain was sequenced for a study of blood T cell repertoires in COVID-19. For the study at large: Donors in the United States, Italy and Spain gave samples during acute or convalescent COVID-19. T cells, B-cell-depleted T cells, or PBMCs provided the cDNA or gDNA that served as material.

This CDR3 region has 15 residues. J was trimmed by 0 bases and V by 1 base; bases with no gene match: 3. Germline lookup yields CDR1 GTSNPN and CDR2 SVGIG (reference sequence). Per the study methods: Estimation of nucleated cell counts was performed using reference gene primer amplification. Method: immunoSEQ multiplex PCR; TCRdb's copy keeps in-frame clones and lacks some. The V and J calls and clone size were taken over from that table, and D and trimming were inferred from the DNA. Here the sample spans fewer than 300,000 clones, approximately 81% being singletons. The V and J genes are TRBV30 and TRBJ1-3; 7 bases match TRBD1. This clonotype was obtained from a woman in her late teens or twenties with acute or convalescent COVID-19. The sample consisted of peripheral blood. CDR3 DNA: TGTGCCTGGAGTGCACGACAGGGCTCTGGAAACACCATATATTTT. Residues: CAWSARQGSGNTIYF.